The next 9 T cell receptor beta chains were all read from a single sample in a study of T-cell reconstitution after alpha-beta-depleted transplantation in children. Molecular barcoding with unique molecular identifiers was used for the TCRbeta library. One entry per CDR3 protein results from TCRdb running MiXCR on the PCR reads. The repertoire includes some 640,000 distinct CDR3 sequences, 16% of them detected once, and 0.8% to 1.1% sits in the top ten. The sample consisted of PBMCs from the stem cell graft donor, taken from the stem cell graft. Receptors originate from a human donor who donated a stem cell graft to a child with acute myeloid leukemia.

V gene TRBV4-1 combines with J gene TRBJ2-1; D possibly corresponds to TRBD2 (6 bases). The germline CDR1 and CDR2 sequences are MGHRA and YSYEKL. The length of the CDR3 is 15 residues. V was clipped by 2 bases and J by 4 bases, with 12 bases between them. CDR3 sequence: CASSQLGDFYNEQFF. CDR3 nucleotide sequence: TGCGCCAGCAGCCAACTGGGGGACTTTTACAATGAGCAGTTCTTC.

At least ten counts were recorded for this clonotype. V gene TRBV9 combines with J gene TRBJ1-6; D not resolved. The germline V and J ends were trimmed by 3 bases and 8 bases, with 15 bases remaining between them. Germline CDR1 and CDR2: SGDLS and YYNGEE. The CDR3 is 15 amino acids. CDR3 sequence (DNA): TGTGCCAGCAGCGCCGCGGTCCTTAAGGATTCACCCCTCCACTTT. This gives the protein CASSAAVLKDSPLHF.

For this clonotype: A much larger clone differs by one base, so this may be a read error. The chain links TRBV5-1 to TRBJ1-5; D might be TRBD1 (6 bases). The CDR3 is 16 amino acids. The germline V gene has CDR1 SGHRS and CDR2 YFSETQ. In nucleotides, the CDR3 is TGCGGCAGCAGCTTGGACAGTCGGGATAGCAATCAGCCCCAGCATTTT. It codes for CGSSLDSRDSNQPQHF.

CDR3 residues: CASSVSGQDQETQYF. As DNA, the CDR3 is TGTGCCAGCAGCGTATCCGGACAGGACCAAGAGACCCAGTACTTC. The chain has TRBV7-2 and TRBJ2-5; 7 positions match TRBD1. The CDR3 loop spans 15 amino acids. After removal of 5 bases from V and 0 bases from J, the junction contained 6 bases not matched to a gene. Germline V gives CDR1 SGHTA, CDR2 FQGNSA.

This clonotype showed up just once. Being one base from a much bigger clone, this may be a read error. The chain recombines TRBV12-3 or TRBV12-4 with TRBJ2-1, with 8 bases lining up with TRBD1. This CDR3 region has 15 residues. The CDR3 coding sequence is TGTGCCAGCAGCCAAGGGACAGGCTCCTACAATGGGCAGTTCTTC. It translates to CASSQGTGSYNGQFF.

Comment on this clonotype: One junction end disagrees with the germline gene, perhaps due to a read error. The CDR3 nucleotides read TGTGCCAGCAGTTTGAGGGGAGGCACTCAAGCTTTCTTT. This gives the protein CASSLRGGTQAFF. The rearrangement joins TRBV12-3 or TRBV12-4 to TRBJ1-1, with D possibly TRBD1 on 5 matching bases. This CDR3 region has 13 residues.

J is TRBJ2-2 and V is TRBV6-5; D perhaps matches TRBD1 (5 bases). Germline V gene data show CDR1 as MNHEY and CDR2 as SVGAGI. V lost 4 bases, J lost 3 bases, and 9 bases lay in between. The CDR3 consists of 14 residues. Written as DNA, the CDR3 is TGTGCCAGCAGTTCCTGGACATACACCGGGGAGCTGTTTTTT. The encoded protein is CASSSWTYTGELFF.

The V gene is TRBV27, the J gene TRBJ1-5, with D maybe TRBD1 (5 bases). Looked up from germline, CDR1 is MNHEY and CDR2 is SMNVEV (reference sequence). The CDR3 is 15 residues long. The germline V and J ends were trimmed by 0 bases and 5 bases, with 11 bases remaining between them. This CDR3 is CASSLSWTNHQPQHF. The CDR3 nucleotides are TGTGCCAGCAGTTTATCCTGGACAAATCATCAGCCCCAGCATTTT.

The chain recombines TRBV5-1 with TRBJ2-2; no definite D call. The V end lost 0 bases, the J end lost 5 bases, and 11 bases lay between the germline ends. The length of the CDR3 is 15 residues. Germline CDR1 reads SGHRS; CDR2 reads YFSETQ. Here the CDR3 reads CASSLAATRTGELFF. CDR3 coding DNA: TGCGCCAGCAGCTTGGCGGCTACAAGGACCGGGGAGCTGTTTTTT.